This T cell receptor beta chain was profiled in a study of T cell repertoires in cytomegalovirus infection. Whole-study context: Alongside well-studied HLA-B-restricted CMV epitopes, recently identified HLA-C-restricted CMV epitopes were also used. An indication of both CMV infection and matching HLA type came from public TCR beta signatures. Whole-study findings and limits: Dominating the ex vivo response were HLA-C-restricted CMV-specific TCR beta clonotypes.

Regarding this clonotype: Antigen unknown.

The CDR3 has 13 residues. The ends were cut back, 8 bases at V and 5 bases at J, with 16 bases in the middle. Each CDR3 protein is one row after TCRdb ran MiXCR on the reads. This table has about 110,000 distinct CDR3 sequences, less than 55% appearing once. This chain joins TRBV12-3 or TRBV12-4 and TRBJ2-7, with D perhaps matching TRBD1 or TRBD2 (6 bases each). The clonotype comes from a human donor in good health (CMV status not recorded). Some clones in this sample may be carry-over from other donors' samples. Source: CD8+ T cells from cultured PBMCs, taken from culture after CMV antigen stimulation. The CDR3 spells CASRGQGWNEQYF. The CDR3 coding sequence is TGTGCCAGCCGGGGGCAGGGATGGAACGAGCAGTACTTC.